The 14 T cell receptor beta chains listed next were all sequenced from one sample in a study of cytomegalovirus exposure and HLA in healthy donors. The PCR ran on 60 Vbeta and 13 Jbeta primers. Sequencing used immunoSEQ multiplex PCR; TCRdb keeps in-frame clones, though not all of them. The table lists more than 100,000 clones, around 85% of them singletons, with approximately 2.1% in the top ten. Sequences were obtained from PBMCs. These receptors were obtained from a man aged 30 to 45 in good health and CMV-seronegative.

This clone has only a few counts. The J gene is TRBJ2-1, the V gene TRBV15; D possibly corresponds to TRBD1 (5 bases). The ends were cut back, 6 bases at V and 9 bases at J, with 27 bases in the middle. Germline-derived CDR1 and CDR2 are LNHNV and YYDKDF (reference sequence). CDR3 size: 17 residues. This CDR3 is CATSPKGPDTLFSEQFF. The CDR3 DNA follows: TGTGCCACCAGTCCTAAAGGGCCGGACACGTTATTCAGTGAGCAGTTCTTC.

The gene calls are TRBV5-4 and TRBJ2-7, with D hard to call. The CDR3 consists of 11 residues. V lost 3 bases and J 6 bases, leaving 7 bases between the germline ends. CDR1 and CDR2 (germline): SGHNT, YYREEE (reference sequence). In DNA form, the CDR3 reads TGTGCCAGCAGCTCTACCTCCGAGCAGTACTTC. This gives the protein CASSSTSEQYF.

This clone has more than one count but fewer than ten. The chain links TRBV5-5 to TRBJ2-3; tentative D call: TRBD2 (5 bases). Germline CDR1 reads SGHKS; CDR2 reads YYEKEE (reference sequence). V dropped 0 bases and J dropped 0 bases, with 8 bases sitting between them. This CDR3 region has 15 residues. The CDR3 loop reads CASSLGRGSTDTQYF. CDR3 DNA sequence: TGTGCCAGCAGCTTGGGACGGGGTAGCACAGATACGCAGTATTTT.

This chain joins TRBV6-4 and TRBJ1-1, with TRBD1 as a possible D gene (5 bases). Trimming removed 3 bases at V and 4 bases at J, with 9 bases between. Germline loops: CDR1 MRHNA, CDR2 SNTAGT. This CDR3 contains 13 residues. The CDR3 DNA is TGTGCCAGCAGTGAACGGGGGGGCACTGAAGCTTTCTTT. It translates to CASSERGGTEAFF.

The CDR3 coding sequence is TGTGCCAGCAGCCAAGGTCAGTCTCAGCCCCAGCATTTT. It codes for CASSQGQSQPQHF. This rearrangement joins TRBV4-2 to TRBJ1-5; no clear D. The CDR3 contains 13 residues. CDR1 and CDR2 from the germline V gene are LGHNA and YNFKEQ. Trimming left V 1 base short and J 6 bases short, with 7 bases between.

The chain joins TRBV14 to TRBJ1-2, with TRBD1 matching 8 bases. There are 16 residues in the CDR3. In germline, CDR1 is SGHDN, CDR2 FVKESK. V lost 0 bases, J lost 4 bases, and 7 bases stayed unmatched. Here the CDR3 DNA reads TGTGCCAGCAGCCAAGACGGACAGGGACCGTTCTATGGCTACACCTTC. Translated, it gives CASSQDGQGPFYGYTF.

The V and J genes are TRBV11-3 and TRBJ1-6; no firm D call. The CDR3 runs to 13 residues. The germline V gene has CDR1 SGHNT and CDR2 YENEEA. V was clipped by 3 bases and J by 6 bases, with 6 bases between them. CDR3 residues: CASSFDTNSPLHF. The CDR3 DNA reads TGTGCCAGCAGCTTCGACACTAATTCACCCCTCCACTTT.

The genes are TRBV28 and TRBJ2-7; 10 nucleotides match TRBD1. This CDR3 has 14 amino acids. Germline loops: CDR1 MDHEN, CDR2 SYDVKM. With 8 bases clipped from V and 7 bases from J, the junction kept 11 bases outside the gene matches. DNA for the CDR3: TGTGCCAGCGGTACCGACAGGGGGCTTTTAGAGCAGTACTTC. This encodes CASGTDRGLLEQYF.

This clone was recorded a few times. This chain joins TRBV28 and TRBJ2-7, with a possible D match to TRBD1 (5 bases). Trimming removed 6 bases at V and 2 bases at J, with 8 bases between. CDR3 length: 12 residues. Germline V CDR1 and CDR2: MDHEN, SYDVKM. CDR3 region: CASRTEPYEQYF. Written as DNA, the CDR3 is TGTGCCAGCAGGACAGAACCCTACGAGCAGTACTTC.

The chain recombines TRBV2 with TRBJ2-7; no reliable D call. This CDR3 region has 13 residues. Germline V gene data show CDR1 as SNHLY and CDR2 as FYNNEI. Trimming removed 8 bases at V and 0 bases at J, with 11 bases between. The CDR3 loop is CASEAGASYEQYF. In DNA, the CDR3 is TGTGCCAGCGAGGCCGGAGCCTCCTACGAGCAGTACTTC.

The CDR3 protein is CASSPGAAYGYTF. CDR3 nucleotides: TGTGCCAGCTCCCCGGGTGCGGCCTATGGCTACACCTTC. This chain connects TRBV6-6 to TRBJ1-2; D is unclear. CDR3 length: 13 residues. Germline V CDR1 and CDR2: MNHNY, SVGAGI (reference sequence). Trimming removed 8 bases from V and 4 bases from J, with 14 bases in between.

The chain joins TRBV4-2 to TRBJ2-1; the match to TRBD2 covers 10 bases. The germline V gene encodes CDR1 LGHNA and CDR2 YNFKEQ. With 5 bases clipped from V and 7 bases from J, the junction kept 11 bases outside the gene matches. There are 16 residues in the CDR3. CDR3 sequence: CASSGGPAGGPNEQFF. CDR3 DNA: TGTGCCAGCAGCGGAGGTCCAGCGGGGGGGCCGAATGAGCAGTTCTTC.

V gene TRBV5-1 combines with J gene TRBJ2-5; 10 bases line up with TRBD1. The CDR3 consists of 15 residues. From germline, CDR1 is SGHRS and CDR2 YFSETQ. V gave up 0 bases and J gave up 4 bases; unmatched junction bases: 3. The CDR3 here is CASSLEGQGRETQYF. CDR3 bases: TGCGCCAGCAGCTTGGAGGGACAGGGGAGAGAGACCCAGTACTTC.

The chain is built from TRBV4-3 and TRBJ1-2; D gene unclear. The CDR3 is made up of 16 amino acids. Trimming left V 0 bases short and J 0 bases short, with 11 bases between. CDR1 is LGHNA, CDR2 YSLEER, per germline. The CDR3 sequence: CASSQDGAVPNYGYTF. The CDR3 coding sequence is TGCGCCAGCAGCCAAGATGGCGCGGTTCCTAACTATGGCTACACCTTC.